Listed below are T cell receptor beta chains from one sample, sequenced in a study of blood T cell repertoires in COVID-19. The method was immunoSEQ multiplex PCR; TCRdb's version includes in-frame clones alone and lacks a portion of them. The repertoire consists of about 220,000 clones, with approximately 85% occurring once and the leading ten covering about 2.4%. Sequences were obtained from peripheral blood. These receptors were obtained from a woman in her 70s with COVID-19, enrolled during active disease. Both conserved end residues are part of each CDR3. Fields, in order: J gene, clone size, D gene, V gene, CDR3 protein, CDR3 DNA. A D gene is named only where the DNA matches it firmly. A row's size may be missing; if present it is once, few, many or a size class.

j_gene: TRBJ1-2; abundance: -; d_gene: -; v_gene: TRBV2; CDR3aa: CASSEYSGYTF; CDR3nt: TGTGCCAGCAGTGAGTACAGTGGCTACACCTTC
j_gene: TRBJ1-4; abundance: -; d_gene: -; v_gene: TRBV21-1; CDR3aa: CASSTSPGTGTGWEKLFF; CDR3nt: TGTGCCAGCAGCACGAGTCCCGGGACAGGGACCGGATGGGAAAAACTGTTTTTT
j_gene: TRBJ2-7; abundance: -; d_gene: TRBD2; v_gene: TRBV6-1; CDR3aa: CASSAPRGGGVYEQYF; CDR3nt: TGTGCCAGCAGTGCCCCCCGGGGGGGTGGGGTATACGAGCAGTACTTC
j_gene: TRBJ1-2; abundance: -; d_gene: -; v_gene: TRBV6-5; CDR3aa: CASSYDRSLNYGYTF; CDR3nt: TGTGCCAGCAGTTACGACAGGTCCCTGAACTATGGCTACACCTTC
j_gene: TRBJ1-5; abundance: -; d_gene: TRBD1; v_gene: TRBV7-2; CDR3aa: CASSLRQGGDQPQHF; CDR3nt: TGTGCCAGCAGCTTAAGACAGGGCGGGGATCAGCCCCAGCATTTT
j_gene: TRBJ1-2; abundance: -; d_gene: -; v_gene: TRBV18; CDR3aa: CASSPFSGQDYGYTF; CDR3nt: TGTGCCAGCTCACCGTTCTCAGGGCAGGACTATGGCTACACCTTC
j_gene: TRBJ1-1; abundance: -; d_gene: -; v_gene: TRBV19; CDR3aa: CASTPVGRLNTEAFF; CDR3nt: TGTGCCAGTACCCCGGTTGGCAGGTTGAACACTGAAGCTTTCTTT
j_gene: TRBJ1-4; abundance: -; d_gene: -; v_gene: TRBV7-2; CDR3aa: CASNSKGGKMQLFF; CDR3nt: TGTGCCAGCAACTCTAAGGGGGGGAAAATGCAACTGTTTTTT
j_gene: TRBJ1-1; abundance: once; d_gene: -; v_gene: TRBV27; CDR3aa: CASTANVRNTEAFF; CDR3nt: TGTGCCAGCACCGCAAACGTCAGGAACACTGAAGCTTTCTTT
j_gene: TRBJ1-1; abundance: -; d_gene: TRBD1; v_gene: TRBV5-1; CDR3aa: CASSLDDRDGTEAFF; CDR3nt: TGCGCCAGCAGCCTTGATGACAGGGACGGCACTGAAGCTTTCTTT
j_gene: TRBJ1-2; abundance: -; d_gene: TRBD1; v_gene: TRBV9; CDR3aa: CASSGTGGLPYGYTF; CDR3nt: TGTGCCAGCAGTGGTACAGGGGGCTTACCCTATGGCTACACCTTC
j_gene: TRBJ2-1; abundance: -; d_gene: TRBD1; v_gene: TRBV3-1/TRBV3-2; CDR3aa: CASSQDLLGQGASNEQFF; CDR3nt: TGTGCCAGCAGCCAAGATCTATTGGGACAGGGGGCTAGTAATGAGCAGTTCTTC
j_gene: TRBJ2-6; abundance: -; d_gene: -; v_gene: TRBV5-4; CDR3aa: CASSPTLGANVLTF; CDR3nt: TGTGCCAGCAGCCCAACTCTTGGGGCCAACGTCCTGACTTTC
j_gene: TRBJ1-2; abundance: -; d_gene: -; v_gene: TRBV6-5; CDR3aa: CASSYDSNYGYTF; CDR3nt: TGTGCCAGCAGTTACGACTCCAACTATGGCTACACCTTC
j_gene: TRBJ1-4; abundance: -; d_gene: TRBD1; v_gene: TRBV7-3; CDR3aa: CASSPTGGTNEKLFF; CDR3nt: TGTGCCAGCAGCCCAACAGGGGGGACTAATGAAAAACTGTTTTTT
j_gene: TRBJ2-7; abundance: -; d_gene: TRBD2; v_gene: TRBV3-1/TRBV3-2; CDR3aa: CASSQGLAGDYEQYF; CDR3nt: TGTGCCAGCAGCCAGGGACTAGCGGGAGACTACGAGCAGTACTTC
j_gene: TRBJ1-1; abundance: -; d_gene: -; v_gene: TRBV6-1; CDR3aa: CASSEMWRGTEAFF; CDR3nt: TGTGCCAGCAGTGAAATGTGGAGGGGCACTGAAGCTTTCTTT
j_gene: TRBJ1-1; abundance: -; d_gene: TRBD1; v_gene: TRBV9; CDR3aa: CASSVGTTGVRNTEAFF; CDR3nt: TGTGCCAGCAGCGTAGGCACGACAGGGGTTCGGAACACTGAAGCTTTCTTT
j_gene: TRBJ2-1; abundance: -; d_gene: TRBD2; v_gene: TRBV24-1; CDR3aa: CATGRMGGGPNEQFF; CDR3nt: TGTGCCACCGGGCGGATGGGCGGGGGGCCAAATGAGCAGTTCTTC
j_gene: TRBJ2-2; abundance: -; d_gene: -; v_gene: TRBV7-3; CDR3aa: CASSPRGGKELFF; CDR3nt: TGTGCCAGCAGCCCCCGAGGGGGAAAGGAGCTGTTTTTT
j_gene: TRBJ2-1; abundance: -; d_gene: -; v_gene: TRBV7-2; CDR3aa: CASSLEATSYNEQFF; CDR3nt: TGTGCCAGCAGCTTAGAAGCGACCTCCTACAATGAGCAGTTCTTC
j_gene: TRBJ2-5; abundance: -; d_gene: TRBD1; v_gene: TRBV5-1; CDR3aa: CASSLGDRGQETQYF; CDR3nt: TGCGCCAGCAGCCTGGGGGACAGGGGCCAAGAGACCCAGTACTTC
j_gene: TRBJ1-2; abundance: -; d_gene: -; v_gene: TRBV19; CDR3aa: CASSVAREWEGSYTF; CDR3nt: TGTGCCAGTAGTGTTGCCCGCGAGTGGGAGGGTAGCTACACCTTC
j_gene: TRBJ2-5; abundance: -; d_gene: -; v_gene: TRBV6-5; CDR3aa: CASSYGTLETQYF; CDR3nt: TGTGCCAGCAGTTACGGGACTTTAGAGACCCAGTACTTC
j_gene: TRBJ1-4; abundance: -; d_gene: -; v_gene: TRBV3-1/TRBV3-2; CDR3aa: CASSQGGEEKLFF; CDR3nt: TGTGCCAGCAGCCAAGGGGGGGAGGAAAAACTGTTTTTT
j_gene: TRBJ1-5; abundance: -; d_gene: -; v_gene: TRBV7-9; CDR3aa: CASSSQQGQPQHF; CDR3nt: TGTGCCAGCAGCTCTCAACAGGGCCAGCCCCAGCATTTT
j_gene: TRBJ2-1; abundance: -; d_gene: TRBD2; v_gene: TRBV4-1; CDR3aa: CASSPNPTSGYNEQFF; CDR3nt: TGCGCCAGCAGTCCCAACCCGACTAGCGGCTACAATGAGCAGTTCTTC
j_gene: TRBJ2-3; abundance: -; d_gene: -; v_gene: TRBV3-1/TRBV3-2; CDR3aa: CASIQADTQYF; CDR3nt: TGTGCCAGCATCCAGGCCGATACGCAGTATTTT
j_gene: TRBJ1-2; abundance: -; d_gene: TRBD1; v_gene: TRBV6-2/TRBV6-3; CDR3aa: CASSIQGFGYTF; CDR3nt: TGTGCCAGCAGCATACAGGGGTTTGGCTACACCTTC
j_gene: TRBJ2-1; abundance: once; d_gene: -; v_gene: TRBV21-1; CDR3aa: CASRRALPSYNEQFF; CDR3nt: TGTGCCAGCCGTCGCGCATTACCCTCCTACAATGAGCAGTTCTTC